The 22 T cell receptor beta chains listed next were all sequenced from one sample in a study of cytotoxic CD8 clonotypes in ibrutinib-treated CLL. Data came from immunoSEQ multiplex PCR; TCRdb stores just in-frame clones and leaves some out. Of more than 85,000 clones detected, around 73% appear once; the ten largest clones hold 32%. This material consisted of PBMCs, taken after 12 months of ibrutinib treatment. The source of these receptors is a human donor with chronic lymphocytic leukemia.

The rearrangement links TRBV6-5 to TRBJ2-5; D gene uncertain. The CDR3 contains 11 residues. Germline V CDR1 and CDR2: MNHEY, SVGAGI. Trimming took off 8 bases at V and 5 bases at J, with 9 bases between the two ends. CDR3 region: CASETRETQYF. The CDR3 bases are TGTGCCAGCGAAACGAGGGAGACCCAGTACTTC.

CDR3 nucleotides: TGTGCCAGCAGTTCTCAGGGACAGGTTTCGAACACTGAAGCTTTCTTT. This translates into CASSSQGQVSNTEAFF. V and J are TRBV28 and TRBJ1-1, with 8 positions matching TRBD1. Germline CDR1 reads MDHEN; CDR2 reads SYDVKM. The length of the CDR3 is 16 residues. V was clipped by 4 bases and J by 1 base; unmatched bases: 8.

This clone was observed a few times. This sequence joins TRBV18 and TRBJ2-1; tentative D call: TRBD2 (5 bases). Trimming left V 1 base short and J 0 bases short, with 7 bases between. This CDR3 contains 15 residues. Germline-derived CDR1 and CDR2 are KGHSH and LQKENI. The CDR3 DNA follows: TGTGCCAGCTCACCACAAGGGAGCTCCTACAATGAGCAGTTCTTC. Translated, it gives CASSPQGSSYNEQFF. Full variable domain (rest looked up from reference TRBV18 and TRBJ2-1): NAGVMQNPRHLVRRRGQEARLRCSPMKGHSHVYWYRQLPEEGLKFMVYLQKENIIDESGMPKERFSAEFPKEGPSILRIQQVVRGDSAAYFCASSPQGSSYNEQFFGPGTRLTVL.

The genes are TRBV25-1 and TRBJ2-2; 9 bases match TRBD1. The CDR3 contains 16 residues. V lost 4 bases and J lost 4; bases outside the gene matches: 7. Germline-derived CDR1 and CDR2 are MGHDK and SYGVNS. The DNA for the CDR3 is TGTGCCAGCAGTGCAAACGGACAGGGGATCACCGGGGAGCTGTTTTTT. Its translation is CASSANGQGITGELFF.

This clone has just a few counts. This sequence joins TRBV7-9 and TRBJ1-6; D is unclear. From germline, CDR1 is SEHNR and CDR2 FQNEAQ (reference sequence). This CDR3 is 14 amino acids long. Trimming removed 4 bases at V and 6 bases at J, with 10 bases between. The CDR3 sequence: CASSSALSNSPLHF. The CDR3 DNA reads as TGTGCCAGCAGCTCGGCCCTGAGTAATTCACCCCTCCACTTT.

The chain links TRBV11-1 to TRBJ2-7; 8 positions match TRBD2. CDR3 size: 16 residues. From germline, CDR1 is SGHAT and CDR2 FQDESV (reference sequence). With 4 bases clipped from V and 0 bases from J, the junction kept 8 bases outside the gene matches. The DNA of the CDR3 is TGTGCCAGCAGCTCTTCGGGGGGGTATAGCTCCTACGAGCAGTACTTC. As protein: CASSSSGGYSSYEQYF. Using reference TRBV11-1 and TRBJ2-7 for the parts outside the CDR3, the full variable domain is EAEVAQSPRYKITEKSQAVAFWCDPISGHATLYWYRQILGQGPELLVQFQDESVVDDSQLPKDRFSAERLKGVDSTLKIQPAELGDSAMYLCASSSSGGYSSYEQYFGPGTRLTVT.

This chain uses TRBV7-9 with TRBJ2-3, with D unclear. The V gene's germline CDR1 is SEHNR and CDR2 FQNEAQ (reference sequence). The CDR3 length is 15 residues. Trimming removed 5 bases at V and 6 bases at J, with 18 bases between. CDR3 DNA: TGTGCCAGCAGCCCGGCAGCCCGGAGCAGGGATACGCAGTATTTT. Translating gives CASSPAARSRDTQYF.

In this sample, this clone turned up many times. The DNA of the CDR3 is TGTGCCAGCAGCTTAGCATCTCTGGCGGTAAATGAGCAGTTCTTC. This sequence encodes CASSLASLAVNEQFF. The J gene is TRBJ2-1, the V gene TRBV7-2; D remains unclear. The CDR3 is 15 amino acids. Germline lookup yields CDR1 SGHTA and CDR2 FQGNSA. V gave up 0 bases and J gave up 7 bases, with 13 bases separating them.

Here the CDR3 DNA reads TGTGCCAGCAGCTTGTCATTTGGGATGAACACCGGGGAGCTGTTTTTT. Translation: CASSLSFGMNTGELFF. V usage is TRBV7-9 and J usage is TRBJ2-2; D remains unclear. The V end was cut by 3 bases, the J end by 1 base, with 12 bases between. CDR1 and CDR2 (germline): SEHNR, FQNEAQ (reference sequence). CDR3 length: 16 residues.

This clone was observed a handful of times. This rearrangement joins TRBV18 to TRBJ2-7, with D unclear. This CDR3 is 12 amino acids long. Germline V gene data show CDR1 as KGHSH and CDR2 as LQKENI. Trimming pared 3 bases from V and 2 bases from J, leaving 5 bases between. CDR3 amino acids: CASSPGPYEQYF. The CDR3 DNA sequence: TGTGCCAGCTCACCGGGTCCCTACGAGCAGTACTTC.

The V gene is TRBV14, the J gene TRBJ2-3, with 7 bases matching TRBD2. Germline CDR1 is SGHDN and CDR2 is FVKESK. Germline trimming cut 0 bases from V and 8 bases from J; bases unmatched to any gene: 5. The CDR3 sequence is 14 residues long. In DNA form, the CDR3 reads TGTGCCAGCAGCCAAGATCGGGCTAGCGGTACGCAGTATTTT. Residues: CASSQDRASGTQYF.

The chain has TRBV7-3 and TRBJ2-2, with D perhaps matching TRBD1 (6 bases). From germline, CDR1 is SGHTA and CDR2 FQGTGA. The CDR3 extends over 16 amino acids. The V end lost 4 bases, the J end lost 3 bases, and 15 bases lay between the germline ends. The CDR3 DNA sequence: TGTGCCAGCAGCTCCTCCCCGGACAGCTACACCGGGGAGCTGTTTTTT. As protein: CASSSSPDSYTGELFF.

Remarks on this clone: Other DNA sequences from this sample encode an identical CDR3 as well. The V and J genes are TRBV9 and TRBJ1-2, with D maybe TRBD1 (5 bases). V lost 1 base to trimming and J lost 6 bases, with 10 bases between them. There are 13 residues in the CDR3. The germline V gene encodes CDR1 SGDLS and CDR2 YYNGEE. The CDR3 sequence is CASSVPGRDGYTF. Here the CDR3 DNA reads TGTGCCAGCAGCGTACCAGGGAGAGATGGCTACACCTTC.

The chain has TRBV6-1 and TRBJ1-5, with 7 nucleotides matching TRBD1. The CDR3 is made up of 20 amino acids. CDR1 and CDR2 from the germline V gene are MNHNS and SASEGT. V was pared by 0 bases and J by 2 bases, with 16 bases of the junction left unmatched. The CDR3 spells CASSEAGRGSFWNGNQPQHF. The CDR3 coding sequence is TGTGCCAGCAGTGAAGCCGGCAGGGGGAGTTTTTGGAATGGCAATCAGCCCCAGCATTTT.

The gene calls are TRBV2 and TRBJ2-1; possible D gene TRBD2, 5 bases. This CDR3 spans 14 amino acids. With 6 bases removed from V and 7 bases from J, the gap between germline ends came to 16 bases. Per germline, CDR1 SNHLY and CDR2 FYNNEI. For the CDR3, the DNA is TGTGCCAGCAGACTGATACTAGTGGGGAATGAGCAGTTCTTC. Residues: CASRLILVGNEQFF. The full variable domain, with the rest looked up from reference TRBV2 and TRBJ2-1, is EPEVTQTPSHQVTQMGQEVILRCVPISNHLYFYWYRQILGQKVEFLVSFYNNEISEKSEIFDDQFSVERPDGSNFTLKIRSTKLEDSAMYFCASRLILVGNEQFFGPGTRLTVL.

This rearrangement joins TRBV10-2 to TRBJ1-1; 7 bases match TRBD1. The V segment lost 6 bases and the J segment 1 base; nucleotides outside the gene matches: 5. The CDR3 has 14 amino acids. Germline V gene lookup returns CDR1 WSHSY and CDR2 SAAADI. Here the CDR3 DNA reads TGCGCCAGCAGCCACGGGACAGCGAACACTGAAGCTTTCTTT. Translation gives CASSHGTANTEAFF.

The V call is TRBV9, the J call TRBJ1-3; perhaps TRBD1 as D (6 bases). The germline V gene encodes CDR1 SGDLS and CDR2 YYNGEE. This CDR3 comprises 15 residues. Trimming removed 0 bases at V and 4 bases at J, with 11 bases between. The CDR3, as DNA: TGTGCCAGCAGCGTAGAAAACAGGGCCGGAAACACCATATATTTT. Protein: CASSVENRAGNTIYF.

The chain carries TRBV15 and TRBJ1-1; weak D call: TRBD1 (5 bases). The CDR3 contains 13 residues. The ends were cut back, 0 bases at V and 7 bases at J, with 9 bases in the middle. The germline gives CDR1 LNHNV, CDR2 YYDKDF (reference sequence). The CDR3 nucleotides are TGTGCCACCAGCAGAGATGGCGGGGGTGAAGCTTTCTTT. Protein: CATSRDGGGEAFF.

The genes are TRBV27 and TRBJ1-3, with a possible D match to TRBD1 (6 bases). CDR1 and CDR2 from the germline V gene are MNHEY and SMNVEV (reference sequence). The CDR3 contains 17 residues. V was shortened by 5 bases and J by 4 bases, with 21 bases between the two germline ends. CDR3 bases: TGTGCCAGCAGTCCTAAACCGCCCGAGAGGGGGGGAAACACCATATATTTT. It codes for CASSPKPPERGGNTIYF.

This chain uses TRBV6-5 with TRBJ2-6; D remains unclear. Germline V CDR1 and CDR2: MNHEY, SVGAGI. Between the trimmed V and J ends, which lost 3 bases and 0 bases, there was a span of 9 bases. CDR3 length equals 16 residues. Here the CDR3 DNA reads TGTGCCAGCAGTTATGGAGTTATCTCTGGGGCCAACGTCCTGACTTTC. As protein: CASSYGVISGANVLTF.

In this sample, this clone turned up once. The rearrangement uses TRBV6-5 and TRBJ1-2; unclear D gene. The CDR3 extends over 13 amino acids. Trimming left V 6 bases short and J 8 bases short, with 16 bases between. Germline lookup yields CDR1 MNHEY and CDR2 SVGAGI. This CDR3 reads CASRGRAGSGYTF. DNA of the CDR3: TGTGCCAGCAGGGGCAGAGCCGGGTCAGGCTACACCTTC.

The rearrangement links TRBV7-2 to TRBJ1-1; no clear D. Trimming shortened V by 1 base and J by 12 bases, and 18 bases separated the two germline ends. Germline assignment: CDR1 SGHTA and CDR2 FQGNSA. CDR3 length equals 14 residues. DNA of the CDR3: TGTGCCAGCAGCTTAGGGGTAGAGACGTTCGGAACTTTCTTT. This encodes CASSLGVETFGTFF.